These 21 T cell receptor beta chains originate from one sample sequenced in a study of blood T cell repertoires in COVID-19. Assay used: immunoSEQ multiplex PCR; TCRdb lists only in-frame clones, some missing. This table has about 140,000 clones, less than 80% appearing once. The sequencing sample was made of peripheral blood. These receptors originate from a woman aged 80 or over with active or convalescent COVID-19.

V is TRBV28 and J is TRBJ2-7, with TRBD1 as a possible D gene (5 bases). Trimming removed 5 bases at V and 2 bases at J, with 13 bases between. This CDR3 spans 14 amino acids. Germline V CDR1 and CDR2: MDHEN, SYDVKM. CDR3 in amino acids: CASSIAQGPYEQYF. The CDR3 DNA reads as TGTGCCAGCAGTATCGCCCAGGGCCCCTACGAGCAGTACTTC.

This chain connects TRBV5-8 to TRBJ1-1, with TRBD1 matching 8 bases. The ends lost 4 bases at V and 2 bases at J; junction bases unmatched: 7. The germline CDR1 and CDR2 sequences are SGHTS and YDEGEE. CDR3 length: 15 residues. CDR3 in DNA: TGTGCCAGCAGCACAGGACAGGGTTTAAACACTGAAGCTTTCTTT. Translating it yields CASSTGQGLNTEAFF.

The rearrangement uses TRBV5-4 and TRBJ2-1, with TRBD2 identical over 10 bases. Germline V gene data show CDR1 as SGHNT and CDR2 as YYREEE (reference sequence). The CDR3 has 19 amino acids. With V trimmed by 0 bases and J by 4 bases, 13 bases remained unmatched. CDR3 bases: TGTGCCAGCAGCTTGGGTAGCGGGGGGCGCCGGGCCATATACAATGAGCAGTTCTTC. Its translation is CASSLGSGGRRAIYNEQFF. The variable domain in full, completed from reference TRBV5-4 and TRBJ2-1, reads ETGVTQSPTHLIKTRGQQVTLRCSSQSGHNTVSWYQQALGQGPQFIFQYYREEENGRGNFPPRFSGLQFPNYSSELNVNALELDDSALYLCASSLGSGGRRAIYNEQFFGPGTRLTVL.

The V call is TRBV6-5, the J call TRBJ1-1; 7 bases map to TRBD1. The V gene's germline CDR1 is MNHEY and CDR2 SVGAGI. The CDR3 contains 13 residues. Trimming removed 3 bases from V and 4 bases from J; junction bases left unmatched: 2. The CDR3 DNA follows: TGTGCCAGCAGTTATCCAGGGGGCACTGAAGCTTTCTTT. Protein: CASSYPGGTEAFF.

V usage is TRBV10-3 and J usage is TRBJ1-3; the D is unclear. Germline lookup yields CDR1 ENHRY and CDR2 SYGVKD. The ends were cut back, 8 bases at V and 2 bases at J, with 7 bases in the middle. The CDR3 extends over 12 amino acids. The CDR3 coding sequence is TGTGCCATCGAGCAGGCTGGAAACACCATATATTTT. Its translation: CAIEQAGNTIYF.

This chain links TRBV7-2 with TRBJ2-1; 16 nucleotides line up with TRBD2. Germline CDR1 reads SGHTA; CDR2 reads FQGNSA. Trimming at V came to 5 bases and at J to 7 bases, leaving 14 bases not matched to a gene. This CDR3 region has 19 residues. The chain's CDR3 is CASSKGLAGGRRLGNEQFF. Here the CDR3 DNA reads TGTGCCAGCAGCAAGGGACTAGCGGGGGGGCGGAGGCTTGGGAATGAGCAGTTCTTC. Full variable domain (outside the CDR3, taken from reference TRBV7-2 and TRBJ2-1): GAGVSQSPSNKVTEKGKDVELRCDPISGHTALYWYRQSLGQGLEFLIYFQGNSAPDKSGLPSDRFSAERTGGSVSTLTIQRTQQEDSAVYLCASSKGLAGGRRLGNEQFFGPGTRLTVL.

The chain employs TRBV28 and TRBJ2-3; possible D gene TRBD2, 6 bases. The CDR3 sequence is 15 residues long. The V gene lost 3 bases and the J gene lost 1 base, with 11 bases spanning the gap. Per germline, CDR1 MDHEN and CDR2 SYDVKM. The CDR3 spells CASSLSGGGTDTQYF. The CDR3 bases are TGTGCCAGCAGTTTGTCCGGGGGTGGCACAGATACGCAGTATTTT.

The genes are TRBV28 and TRBJ2-1, with D perhaps TRBD2 (7 bases). This CDR3 comprises 14 residues. V lost 7 bases and J 7 bases, leaving 17 bases between the germline ends. CDR1 and CDR2 from the germline V gene are MDHEN and SYDVKM. CDR3 loop: CASKGGGPGNEQFF. The CDR3 nucleotides are TGTGCCAGCAAGGGAGGGGGGCCCGGGAATGAGCAGTTCTTC. Combining the CDR3 with reference TRBV28 and TRBJ2-1 gives the whole variable domain DVKVTQSSRYLVKRTGEKVFLECVQDMDHENMFWYRQDPGLGLRLIYFSYDVKMKEKGDIPEGYSVSREKKERFSLILESASTNQTSMYLCASKGGGPGNEQFFGPGTRLTVL.

This clone was recorded a few times. The J gene is TRBJ1-3, the V gene TRBV30; D perhaps matches TRBD1 (5 bases). The ends were cut back, 8 bases at V and 2 bases at J, with 13 bases in the middle. Germline V lookup: CDR1 GTSNPN, CDR2 SVGIG (reference sequence). This CDR3 spans 13 amino acids. DNA of the CDR3: TGTGCCAGAAATACAGGACCTGGAAACACCATATATTTT. It specifies CARNTGPGNTIYF. The full variable domain, completed using reference TRBV30 and TRBJ1-3, is SQTIHQWPATLVQPVGSPLSLECTVEGTSNPNLYWYRQAAGRGLQLLFYSVGIGQISSEVPQNLSASRPQDRQFILSSKKLLLSDSGFYLCARNTGPGNTIYFGEGSWLTVV.

The chain uses TRBV2 and TRBJ1-3; 7 bases are a match to TRBD1. CDR1 is SNHLY and CDR2 is FYNNEI in the germline V gene. Unmatched junction bases numbered 9, after V lost 6 bases and J lost 1 base. The CDR3 consists of 16 residues. CDR3: CASRGGASSSGNTIYF. The CDR3 DNA sequence: TGTGCCAGCAGAGGGGGCGCTTCCTCTTCTGGAAACACCATATATTTT.

The chain has TRBV6-6 and TRBJ2-5, with a tentative D call TRBD2 (7 bases). This CDR3 is 15 amino acids long. Per the germline V gene, CDR1 is MNHNY and CDR2 is SVGAGI (reference sequence). V lost 2 bases to trimming and J lost 2 bases, with 12 bases between them. CDR3 sequence reads: CASSYGGRGQETQYF. The CDR3 DNA reads TGTGCCAGCAGTTACGGGGGGCGGGGGCAAGAGACCCAGTACTTC.

This clone occurred once. The chain joins TRBV12-3 or TRBV12-4 to TRBJ1-5; D is undetermined. Trimming left V 5 bases short and J 5 bases short, with 7 bases between. The CDR3 covers 12 residues. CDR3 DNA sequence: TGTGCCAGCAGTCCCATTCATCAGCCCCAGCATTTT. Its protein is CASSPIHQPQHF.

This clone was counted a few times. The V call is TRBV7-2, the J call TRBJ2-2, with 11 bases lining up with TRBD2. The CDR3 sequence is 19 residues long. V lost 0 bases and J lost 2; bases outside the gene matches: 8. In germline, CDR1 is SGHTA, CDR2 FQGNSA. The CDR3 loop is CASSLALAGGRSNTGELFF. For the CDR3, the DNA is TGTGCCAGCAGCTTAGCCTTAGCGGGGGGGCGTTCAAACACCGGGGAGCTGTTTTTT.

The chain joins TRBV2 to TRBJ2-5; 7 positions agree with TRBD1. CDR3 size: 15 residues. Germline assignment: CDR1 SNHLY and CDR2 FYNNEI. J gave up 4 bases and V 6 bases, and 11 bases lay outside the gene matches. In DNA form, the CDR3 reads TGTGCCAGCAGCCCAGGGGGTCGGCGAGGAGAGACCCAGTACTTC. It codes for CASSPGGRRGETQYF.

The chain couples TRBV30 to TRBJ1-1; the match to TRBD1 covers 12 bases. This CDR3 spans 15 amino acids. Germline lookup yields CDR1 GTSNPN and CDR2 SVGIG (reference sequence). The V gene end was trimmed by 3 bases and the J gene end by 6 bases; junction bases not matched to a gene: 8. The CDR3 DNA follows: TGTGCCTGGAGCGTTGCCGGGACAGGGGGCCCTGAAGCTTTCTTT. Translating gives CAWSVAGTGGPEAFF.

V usage is TRBV6-6 and J usage is TRBJ1-3, with no clear D. The CDR3 contains 14 residues. Germline assignment: CDR1 MNHNY and CDR2 SVGAGI (reference sequence). Trimming cost V 0 bases and J 7 bases, with 10 bases left between them. CDR3 in amino acids: CASSYSMGVNTIYF. In DNA, the CDR3 is TGTGCCAGCAGTTACTCGATGGGAGTGAACACCATATATTTT.

The V gene is TRBV4-3, the J gene TRBJ1-6; D possibly corresponds to TRBD1 (6 bases). The CDR3 sequence is 17 residues long. Trimming took off 4 bases at V and 3 bases at J, with 16 bases between the two ends. The germline V gene has CDR1 LGHNA and CDR2 YSLEER. The CDR3 DNA sequence: TGCGCCAGCAGCCGCTCTAACAGGGATTTCTATAATTCACCCCTCCACTTT. This encodes CASSRSNRDFYNSPLHF.

The genes are TRBV6-5 and TRBJ1-1; unclear D gene. V gave up 2 bases and J gave up 2 bases, with 12 bases separating them. The germline V gene has CDR1 MNHEY and CDR2 SVGAGI. The CDR3 consists of 15 residues. The CDR3 loop reads CASSYPGRANTEAFF. CDR3 sequence (DNA): TGTGCCAGCAGTTACCCCGGGAGGGCTAACACTGAAGCTTTCTTT.

This chain uses TRBV19 with TRBJ2-5, with D tentatively TRBD2 (5 bases). The length of the CDR3 is 15 residues. Germline V gives CDR1 LNHDA, CDR2 SQIVND (reference sequence). With 2 bases removed from V and 5 bases from J, the gap between germline ends came to 15 bases. This CDR3 reads CASSIIGVMTETQYF. For the CDR3, the DNA is TGTGCCAGTAGTATAATCGGGGTAATGACGGAGACCCAGTACTTC.

Notes on this clone: Other DNA sequences in this sample translate to the same CDR3. The genes are TRBV9 and TRBJ2-7; the D is unclear. This CDR3 spans 14 amino acids. V was pared by 0 bases and J by 0 bases, with 7 bases between. Per the germline V gene, CDR1 is SGDLS and CDR2 is YYNGEE. This CDR3 is CASSVGSSSYEQYF. As DNA, the CDR3 is TGTGCCAGCAGCGTAGGTAGTAGCTCCTACGAGCAGTACTTC.

The rearrangement uses TRBV5-1 and TRBJ1-2; D unclear. This CDR3 contains 15 residues. Between the trimmed V and J ends, which lost 4 bases and 5 bases, there was a span of 18 bases. Looked up from germline, CDR1 is SGHRS and CDR2 is YFSETQ. CDR3 in amino acids: CASSREFETRYGYTF. CDR3 sequence (DNA): TGCGCCAGCAGCCGGGAGTTTGAGACACGGTATGGCTACACCTTC. The variable domain in full, with the rest retrieved from reference TRBV5-1 and TRBJ1-2, is KAGVTQTPRYLIKTRGQQVTLSCSPISGHRSVSWYQQTPGQGLQFLFEYFSETQRNKGNFPGRFSGRQFSNSRSEMNVSTLELGDSALYLCASSREFETRYGYTFGSGTRLTVV.